The source of this T cell receptor (beta chain) is a study of T cell responses to AZD1222 COVID-19 vaccine. Produced via immunoSEQ multiplex PCR; TCRdb's table is partial and in-frame only. The repertoire has some 190,000 clones, approximately 93% of them found once; the top ten carry 1.5% to 2%. The receptor was isolated from an adult who received the AZD1222 COVID-19 vaccine. This specimen was peripheral blood, taken 28 days after the second AZD1222 dose.

CDR3 in DNA: TGTGCCAGCAGCCGAGGGGGGGACAATGAGCAGTTCTTC. This encodes CASSRGGDNEQFF. V gene TRBV7-3 combines with J gene TRBJ2-1; D is possibly TRBD2 (7 bases). Germline-derived CDR1 and CDR2 are SGHTA and FQGTGA. Trimming shortened V by 5 bases and J by 5 bases, and 10 bases separated the two germline ends. The CDR3 covers 13 residues.